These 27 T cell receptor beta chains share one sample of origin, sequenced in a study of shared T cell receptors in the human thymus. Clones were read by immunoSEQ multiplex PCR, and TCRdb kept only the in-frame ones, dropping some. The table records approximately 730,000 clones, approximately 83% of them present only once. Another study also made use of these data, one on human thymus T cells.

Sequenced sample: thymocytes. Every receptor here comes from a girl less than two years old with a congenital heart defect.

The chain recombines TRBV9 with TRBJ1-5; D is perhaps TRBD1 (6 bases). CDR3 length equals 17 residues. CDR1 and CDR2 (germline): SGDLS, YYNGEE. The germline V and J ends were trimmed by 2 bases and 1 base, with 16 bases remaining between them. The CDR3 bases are TGTGCCAGCAGCGTGGAGAGGGACAAGAGGAGCAATCAGCCCCAGCATTTT. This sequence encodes CASSVERDKRSNQPQHF.

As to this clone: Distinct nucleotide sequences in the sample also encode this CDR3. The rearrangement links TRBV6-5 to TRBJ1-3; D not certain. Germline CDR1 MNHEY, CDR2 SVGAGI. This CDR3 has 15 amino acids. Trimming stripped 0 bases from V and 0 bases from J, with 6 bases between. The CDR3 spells CASSYSRSSGNTIYF. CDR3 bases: TGTGCCAGCAGTTACTCGAGGAGCTCTGGAAACACCATATATTTT.

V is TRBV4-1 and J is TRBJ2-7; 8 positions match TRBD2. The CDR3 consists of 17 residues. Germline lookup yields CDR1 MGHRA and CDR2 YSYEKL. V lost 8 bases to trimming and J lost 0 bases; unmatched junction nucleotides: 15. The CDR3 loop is CASGIDWAGGSSYEQYF. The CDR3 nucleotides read TGCGCCAGCGGCATTGATTGGGCGGGGGGCAGCTCCTACGAGCAGTACTTC.

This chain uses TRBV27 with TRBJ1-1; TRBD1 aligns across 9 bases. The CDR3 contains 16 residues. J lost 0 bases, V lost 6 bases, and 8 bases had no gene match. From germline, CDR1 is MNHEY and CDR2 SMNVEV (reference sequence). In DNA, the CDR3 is TGTGCCAGCAGGACAGGGGGGGGGTTGATGAACACTGAAGCTTTCTTT. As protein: CASRTGGGLMNTEAFF.

Here the CDR3 DNA reads TGTGCCAGCAGCGCGGACAGGGGGTGGGTAAGGCAAAGCACAGATACGCAGTATTTT. As protein: CASSADRGWVRQSTDTQYF. This chain uses TRBV11-2 with TRBJ2-3; 10 nucleotides align to TRBD1. CDR1 is SGHAT and CDR2 is FQNNGV in the germline V gene. Losses at the gene ends were 5 bases for V and 0 bases for J; bases not matched to a gene: 14. CDR3 size: 19 residues.

CDR3 amino acids: CASTGGQNTEAFF. The CDR3 coding sequence is TGTGCCAGCACCGGGGGGCAGAACACTGAAGCTTTCTTT. The chain is built from TRBV6-5 and TRBJ1-1; TRBD1 might be the D (6 bases). Trimming removed 7 bases at V and 1 base at J, with 10 bases between. This CDR3 region has 13 residues. CDR1 is MNHEY and CDR2 is SVGAGI in the germline V gene.

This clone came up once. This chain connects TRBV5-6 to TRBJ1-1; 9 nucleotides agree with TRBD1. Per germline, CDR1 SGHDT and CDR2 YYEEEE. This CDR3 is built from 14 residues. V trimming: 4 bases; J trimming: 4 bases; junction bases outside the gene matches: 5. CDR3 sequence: CASSDDRGATEAFF. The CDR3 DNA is TGTGCCAGCAGCGACGACAGGGGGGCCACTGAAGCTTTCTTT.

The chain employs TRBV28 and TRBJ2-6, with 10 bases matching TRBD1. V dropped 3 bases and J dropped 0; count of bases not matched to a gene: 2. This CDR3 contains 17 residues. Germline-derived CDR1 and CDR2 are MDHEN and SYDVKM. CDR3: CASSFRDRGSGANVLTF. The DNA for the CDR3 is TGTGCCAGCAGTTTTCGGGACAGGGGCTCTGGGGCCAACGTCCTGACTTTC.

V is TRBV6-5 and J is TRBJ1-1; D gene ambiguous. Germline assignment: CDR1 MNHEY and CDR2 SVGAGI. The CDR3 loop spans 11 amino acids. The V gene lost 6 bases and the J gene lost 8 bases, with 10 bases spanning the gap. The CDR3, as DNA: TGTGCCAGCAGCTCCCTTCGGGAAGCTTTCTTT. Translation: CASSSLREAFF.

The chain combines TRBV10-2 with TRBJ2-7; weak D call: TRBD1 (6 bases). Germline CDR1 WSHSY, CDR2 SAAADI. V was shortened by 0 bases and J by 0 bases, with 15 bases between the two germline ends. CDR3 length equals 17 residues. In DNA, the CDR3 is TGCGCCAGCAGTGAGTCGGGGGCAGCCAGTCTCTCCTACGAGCAGTACTTC. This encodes CASSESGAASLSYEQYF.

CDR3 coding DNA: TGTGCCAGCAGTTTTCCCCACAGGTCCGCCGAGTCGGATGGCTACACCTTC. Its translation: CASSFPHRSAESDGYTF. The chain has TRBV28 and TRBJ1-2, with D maybe TRBD1 (5 bases). The CDR3 is 17 amino acids. V lost 3 bases and J 6 bases, leaving 23 bases between the germline ends. Germline values: CDR1 MDHEN, CDR2 SYDVKM.

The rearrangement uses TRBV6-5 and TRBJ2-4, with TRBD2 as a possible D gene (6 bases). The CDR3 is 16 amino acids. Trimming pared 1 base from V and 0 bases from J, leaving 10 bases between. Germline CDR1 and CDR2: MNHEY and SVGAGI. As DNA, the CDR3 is TGTGCCAGCAGTTACTTAGGAGGGCTAGCCAAAAACATTCAGTACTTC. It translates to CASSYLGGLAKNIQYF.

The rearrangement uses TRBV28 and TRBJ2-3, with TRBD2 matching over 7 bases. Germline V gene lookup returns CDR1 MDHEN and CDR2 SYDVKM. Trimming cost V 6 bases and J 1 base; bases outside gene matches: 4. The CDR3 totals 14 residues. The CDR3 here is CASRRGERTDTQYF. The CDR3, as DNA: TGTGCCAGCAGACGGGGGGAACGCACAGATACGCAGTATTTT. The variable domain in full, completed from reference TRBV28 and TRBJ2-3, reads DVKVTQSSRYLVKRTGEKVFLECVQDMDHENMFWYRQDPGLGLRLIYFSYDVKMKEKGDIPEGYSVSREKKERFSLILESASTNQTSMYLCASRRGERTDTQYFGPGTRLTVL.

CDR3 amino acids: CASSSPGLAGGRSYNEQFF. In DNA, the CDR3 is TGTGCCAGCAGCTCCCCGGGACTAGCGGGGGGGCGTTCCTACAATGAGCAGTTCTTC. The chain is built from TRBV28 and TRBJ2-1; 16 bases align to TRBD2. The CDR3 contains 19 residues. Germline loops: CDR1 MDHEN, CDR2 SYDVKM. V was clipped by 6 bases and J by 1 base; unmatched bases: 9.

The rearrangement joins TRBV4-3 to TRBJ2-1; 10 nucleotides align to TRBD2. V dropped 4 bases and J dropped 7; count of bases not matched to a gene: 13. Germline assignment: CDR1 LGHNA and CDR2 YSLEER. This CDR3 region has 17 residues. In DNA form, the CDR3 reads TGCGCCAGCAGCCGCGAAGGTTGGCTAGCGGGGGAAAATGAGCAGTTCTTC. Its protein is CASSREGWLAGENEQFF.

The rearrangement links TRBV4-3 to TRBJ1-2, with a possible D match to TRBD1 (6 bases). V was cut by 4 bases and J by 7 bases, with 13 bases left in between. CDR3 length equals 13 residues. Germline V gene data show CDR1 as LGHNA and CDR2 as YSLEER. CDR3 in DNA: TGCGCCAGCAGCCTTAGGACAGACGGTGGCTACACCTTC. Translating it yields CASSLRTDGGYTF.

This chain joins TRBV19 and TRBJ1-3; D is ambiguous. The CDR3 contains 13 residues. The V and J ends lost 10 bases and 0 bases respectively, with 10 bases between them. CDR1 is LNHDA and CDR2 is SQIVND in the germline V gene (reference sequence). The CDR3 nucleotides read TGTGCCACCTCGGTTGCCTCTGGAAACACCATATATTTT. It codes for CATSVASGNTIYF.

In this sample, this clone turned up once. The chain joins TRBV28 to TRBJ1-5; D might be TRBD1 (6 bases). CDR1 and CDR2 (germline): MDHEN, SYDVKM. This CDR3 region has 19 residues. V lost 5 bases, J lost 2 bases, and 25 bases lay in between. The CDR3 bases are TGTGCCAGCAGTCGCCCGACAGGCCACTCTGTATTGGGCAATCAGCCCCAGCATTTT. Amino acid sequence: CASSRPTGHSVLGNQPQHF.

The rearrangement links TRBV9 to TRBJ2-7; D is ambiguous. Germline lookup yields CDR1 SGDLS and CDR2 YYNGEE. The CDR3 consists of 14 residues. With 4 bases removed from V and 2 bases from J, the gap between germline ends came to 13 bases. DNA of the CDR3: TGTGCCAGCAGCCCGCAATATGAGCCCTACGAGCAGTACTTC. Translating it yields CASSPQYEPYEQYF.

For the CDR3, the DNA is TGTGCCAGCAGTGAGGGACATCGAGCTTTCTTT. It yields the protein CASSEGHRAFF. The chain has TRBV6-4 and TRBJ1-1; maybe TRBD1 (6 bases). The CDR3 loop spans 11 amino acids. The V gene's germline CDR1 is MRHNA and CDR2 SNTAGT. Trimming took 3 bases from V and 10 from J, leaving 9 bases between them.

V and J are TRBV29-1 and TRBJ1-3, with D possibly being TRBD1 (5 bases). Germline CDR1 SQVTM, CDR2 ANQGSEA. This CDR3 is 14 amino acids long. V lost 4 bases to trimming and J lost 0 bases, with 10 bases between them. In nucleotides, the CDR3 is TGCAGCGTTGGGGGCCCCCACTCTGGAAACACCATATATTTT. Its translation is CSVGGPHSGNTIYF.

CDR3 nucleotide sequence: TGTGCCAGCAGCTTAGGGCACAGACCATATAGAGAGACCCAGTACTTC. Protein sequence: CASSLGHRPYRETQYF. The chain joins TRBV7-9 to TRBJ2-5; D not resolved. Looked up from germline, CDR1 is SEHNR and CDR2 is FQNEAQ (reference sequence). V dropped 1 base and J dropped 4 bases, with 16 bases sitting between them. The CDR3 consists of 16 residues.

The CDR3 loop reads CAWRGGSPDTQYF. In DNA, the CDR3 is TGTGCCTGGAGAGGAGGGTCCCCAGATACGCAGTATTTT. The genes are TRBV30 and TRBJ2-3, with D perhaps matching TRBD2 (6 bases). There are 13 residues in the CDR3. In germline, CDR1 is GTSNPN, CDR2 SVGIG (reference sequence). Between the trimmed V and J ends, which lost 3 bases and 4 bases, there was a span of 11 bases.

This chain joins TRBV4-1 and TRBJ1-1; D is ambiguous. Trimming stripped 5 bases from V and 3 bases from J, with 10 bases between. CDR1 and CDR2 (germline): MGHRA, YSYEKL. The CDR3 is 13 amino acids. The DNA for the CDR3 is TGCGCCAGCAGCTCCAGGAGGGACACTGAAGCTTTCTTT. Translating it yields CASSSRRDTEAFF.

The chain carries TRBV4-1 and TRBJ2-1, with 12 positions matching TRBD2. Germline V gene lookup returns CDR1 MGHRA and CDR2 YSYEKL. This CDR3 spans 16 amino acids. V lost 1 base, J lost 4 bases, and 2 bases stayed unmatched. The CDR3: CASSQASGGVYNEQFF. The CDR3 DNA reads TGCGCCAGCAGCCAAGCTAGCGGGGGGGTTTACAATGAGCAGTTCTTC.

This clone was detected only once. The CDR3 here is CASSQAGTDSNQPQHF. As DNA, the CDR3 is TGCGCCAGCAGCCAAGCGGGGACAGATAGCAATCAGCCCCAGCATTTT. The V and J genes are TRBV4-1 and TRBJ1-5; 7 nucleotides line up with TRBD1. The CDR3 is made up of 16 amino acids. Trimming took 1 base from V and 0 from J; bases not matched to a gene: 3. Germline CDR1 is MGHRA and CDR2 is YSYEKL.

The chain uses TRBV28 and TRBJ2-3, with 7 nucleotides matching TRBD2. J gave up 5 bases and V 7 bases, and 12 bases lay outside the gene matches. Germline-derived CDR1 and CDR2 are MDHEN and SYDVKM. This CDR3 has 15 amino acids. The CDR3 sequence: CASTWTRDRLDTQYF. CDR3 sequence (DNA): TGTGCCAGCACCTGGACTAGAGATCGATTAGATACGCAGTATTTT.